This T cell receptor (beta chain) comes out of a study of shared clonotypes between healthy human individuals. The CDR3 has 15 residues. V lost 1 base, J lost 7 bases, and 16 bases lay in between. Germline V lookup: CDR1 SGHVS, CDR2 FQNEAQ. The naive CD8 subset, CD45RO-negative cells positively selected for CCR7, excluded terminally differentiated effector memory CD45RA+ cells. The assay used deep level. Per the original data handling: ImmunoSEQ output held junction-only sequences without quality scores, so filtering differed. The data were produced by immunoSEQ multiplex PCR, yet TCRdb's version contains in-frame clones alone and is incomplete. Clone size and the V and J calls come from that table; the DNA yielded D and trimming. The table shows about 2.1 million clones, with 93% occurring only once.

The chain couples TRBV7-8 to TRBJ1-2; weak D call: TRBD1 (5 bases). The source is a man in his late teens or twenties in good health. Some clones in this sample may be carry-over from other donors' samples. Sequenced: naive CD8+ T cells from PBMCs. Here the CDR3 reads CASSLDRPSGGGYTF. In DNA, the CDR3 is TGTGCCAGCAGCTTAGACAGGCCGAGCGGCGGTGGCTACACCTTC. Filled out from reference TRBV7-8 and TRBJ1-2, the complete variable domain reads GAGVSQSPRYKVAKRGQDVALRCDPISGHVSLFWYQQALGQGPEFLTYFQNEAQLDKSGLPSDRFFAERPEGSVSTLKIQRTQQEDSAVYLCASSLDRPSGGGYTFGSGTRLTVV.